Shown below are 12 T cell receptor beta chains from a single sample sequenced in a study of CD8 T cells in ankylosing spondylitis (TCRdb year 2017). Receptors were amplified or captured by 5' RACE. Sequencing was performed on an Illumina HiSeq 2500. The raw public data were reprocessed by TCRdb itself: fastp quality trimming at Q25, MiXCR clonotype calling, in-frame beta chains only. Rows merge per CDR3 protein into single entries with the most common DNA and genes. Across this sample there are about 69,000 distinct CDR3 sequences, with about 5% seen only once. About 2.2% of the sample is in the top ten clones. Material: blood, either unsorted or a sorted T cell fraction (not recorded which). These receptors all stem from a male donor with ankylosing spondylitis or in good health (not recorded which).

This sequence joins TRBV5-4 and TRBJ2-3, with unresolved D. Germline V CDR1 and CDR2: SGHNT, YYREEE (reference sequence). The V gene lost 5 bases and the J gene lost 2 bases, with 6 bases spanning the gap. The CDR3 is made up of 12 amino acids. The CDR3 DNA reads as TGTGCCAGCAGTCGCTCCACAGATACGCAGTATTTT. Its translation is CASSRSTDTQYF.

This clonotype was seen a handful of times. The rearrangement uses TRBV10-1 and TRBJ2-7, with D perhaps TRBD2 (5 bases). In germline, CDR1 is WNHNN, CDR2 SYGVQD (reference sequence). This CDR3 has 13 residues. The V end was cut by 2 bases, the J end by 2 bases, with 7 bases between. CDR3 loop: CASSERGTYEQYF. Here the CDR3 DNA reads TGCGCCAGCAGTGAGAGAGGGACCTACGAGCAGTACTTC.

This clonotype was picked up many times. CDR3: CSVGQGNTEAFF. The CDR3 nucleotides read TGCAGCGTCGGACAGGGCAACACTGAAGCTTTCTTT. The gene calls are TRBV29-1 and TRBJ1-1; 8 bases map to TRBD1. Germline lookup yields CDR1 SQVTM and CDR2 ANQGSEA. Trimming at V came to 6 bases and at J to 2 bases, leaving 2 bases not matched to a gene. The CDR3 is made up of 12 amino acids.

A remark on this clonotype: One base away lies a much larger clone, so this may be a sequencing read error. The V call is TRBV12-3 or TRBV12-4, the J call TRBJ1-1, with TRBD1 as a possible D gene (5 bases). Deletions cut 6 bases from V and 1 base from J, with 12 bases between. The CDR3 length is 14 residues. The CDR3 loop reads CASSAGRQNTEAFF. The CDR3 DNA sequence: TGTGCCAGCAGCGCGGGACGCCAGAACACTGAAGCTTTCTTT.

At least ten counts were recorded for this clonotype. The V call is TRBV4-2, the J call TRBJ1-2, with TRBD1 matching 10 bases. CDR3 length equals 15 residues. Germline V CDR1 and CDR2: LGHNA, YNFKEQ. V was pared by 4 bases and J by 2 bases, with 4 bases of the junction left unmatched. In nucleotides, the CDR3 is TGTGCCAGCAGCCCGCGGACAGGGGGAAACTATGGCTACACCTTC. It specifies CASSPRTGGNYGYTF.

This clonotype was found many times. The V call is TRBV6-5, the J call TRBJ2-3; D is ambiguous. Looked up from germline, CDR1 is MNHEY and CDR2 is SVGAGI. The ends were cut back, 5 bases at V and 2 bases at J, with 5 bases in the middle. The CDR3 covers 12 residues. The CDR3 DNA follows: TGTGCCAGCAGTGGAACCACAGATACGCAGTATTTT. Translation gives CASSGTTDTQYF.

This clonotype was found many times. This chain joins TRBV11-2 and TRBJ1-2; D unresolved. This CDR3 is 16 amino acids long. CDR1 is SGHAT and CDR2 is FQNNGV in the germline V gene. The V gene lost 10 bases and the J gene lost 6 bases, with 27 bases spanning the gap. The DNA of the CDR3 is TGTGCCATCAAGGAGCTGGGGAAGATCCTATCTGATGGCTACACCTTC. Translating it yields CAIKELGKILSDGYTF.

This clonotype was picked up many times. The chain recombines TRBV20-1 with TRBJ2-7; 7 bases match TRBD1. The CDR3 is made up of 13 amino acids. CDR1 and CDR2 (germline): DFQATT, SNEGSKA (reference sequence). V gave up 6 bases and J gave up 4 bases; unmatched junction bases: 9. The DNA for the CDR3 is TGCAGTGCCCCCGGGCAGGGGGAGTACGAGCAGTACTTC. The encoded protein is CSAPGQGEYEQYF.

The table lists this clonotype with many counts. The chain is built from TRBV12-3 or TRBV12-4 and TRBJ1-1; D unresolved. V shed 5 bases and J shed 4 bases, with 11 bases lying between them. The CDR3 runs 13 residues. DNA for the CDR3: TGTGCCAGCAGTCTCAACATTGGCACTGAAGCTTTCTTT. It codes for CASSLNIGTEAFF.

V is TRBV7-2 and J is TRBJ2-7; D not certain. Deletions cut 5 bases from V and 4 bases from J, with 12 bases between. CDR3 length: 13 residues. Germline V gene data show CDR1 as SGHTA and CDR2 as FQGNSA. This CDR3 reads CASSHSHDYEQYF. CDR3 DNA: TGTGCCAGCAGCCACTCCCACGATTACGAGCAGTACTTC. Filled out from reference TRBV7-2 and TRBJ2-7, the complete variable domain reads GAGVSQSPSNKVTEKGKDVELRCDPISGHTALYWYRQSLGQGLEFLIYFQGNSAPDKSGLPSDRFSAERTGGSVSTLTIQRTQQEDSAVYLCASSHSHDYEQYFGPGTRLTVT.

The table lists this clonotype with many counts. The V gene is TRBV5-1, the J gene TRBJ1-4; tentatively, D is TRBD1 (5 bases). The CDR3 contains 14 residues. The germline CDR1 and CDR2 sequences are SGHRS and YFSETQ. Deletions cut 3 bases from V and 7 bases from J, with 13 bases between. CDR3 nucleotide sequence: TGCGCCAGCAGCTGGGACCGTAGGGGTGAAAAACTGTTTTTT. It encodes CASSWDRRGEKLFF.

This clonotype showed up many times. The chain uses TRBV28 and TRBJ2-7; TRBD1 is a possible D gene (6 bases). V lost 6 bases, J lost 4 bases, and 16 bases lay in between. CDR1 and CDR2 (germline): MDHEN, SYDVKM. This CDR3 is built from 14 residues. The CDR3 region is CASSDPGHSYEQYF. Here the CDR3 DNA reads TGTGCCAGCAGCGACCCGGGACACTCGTACGAGCAGTACTTC. The whole variable domain, filled in from reference TRBV28 and TRBJ2-7, reads DVKVTQSSRYLVKRTGEKVFLECVQDMDHENMFWYRQDPGLGLRLIYFSYDVKMKEKGDIPEGYSVSREKKERFSLILESASTNQTSMYLCASSDPGHSYEQYFGPGTRLTVT.